Below are 30 T cell receptor beta chains sequenced from a single sample in a study of PD-1 blockade in classical Hodgkin lymphoma. Every patient experienced relapse after autologous stem cell transplantation, and brentuximab vedotin exposure varied. Assay: immunoSEQ multiplex PCR; the TCRdb copy retains only in-frame clones and omits some. The top ten hold around 40% of the sample, which has 5,500 to 7,000 clones, roughly 80% seen once. The sequenced sample was peripheral blood mononuclear cells (PBMCs), obtained at baseline. These receptors all stem from a human donor with classical Hodgkin lymphoma.

CDR3 region: CASSLRGETQYF. CDR3 DNA sequence: TGTGCCAGCAGCTTGAGGGGTGAGACCCAGTACTTC. The chain links TRBV5-4 to TRBJ2-5; tentatively, D is TRBD1 (5 bases). There are 12 residues in the CDR3. Germline V gene sequence: CDR1 SGHNT, CDR2 YYREEE (reference sequence). Between the trimmed V and J ends, which lost 1 base and 5 bases, there was a span of 6 bases.

In its sample, this clone was seen a few times. The rearrangement links TRBV28 to TRBJ1-1, with 9 bases aligning to TRBD1. The CDR3 has 16 residues. Germline lookup yields CDR1 MDHEN and CDR2 SYDVKM. J gave up 4 bases and V 4 bases, and 10 bases lay outside the gene matches. This chain's CDR3 is CASSSILGTGFTEAFF. Here the CDR3 DNA reads TGTGCCAGCAGTTCGATCTTGGGGACAGGGTTCACTGAAGCTTTCTTT.

Comments on this clone: The sample holds other DNA sequences that translate to the same CDR3. The rearrangement joins TRBV11-1 to TRBJ2-1; unclear D gene. The CDR3 spans 13 residues. V dropped 1 base and J dropped 10 bases, with 11 bases sitting between them. Germline assignment: CDR1 SGHAT and CDR2 FQDESV (reference sequence). The CDR3 coding sequence is TGTGCCAGCAGCTTAGATATTGGGTGGGAGCAGTTCTTC. Protein sequence: CASSLDIGWEQFF.

J is TRBJ1-5 and V is TRBV2; D not resolved. The germline gives CDR1 SNHLY, CDR2 FYNNEI. Trimming shortened V by 4 bases and J by 5 bases, and 15 bases separated the two germline ends. CDR3 length equals 15 residues. For the CDR3, the DNA is TGTGCCAGCAGTGGGTCCCAGGCTACTTATCAGCCCCAGCATTTT. It codes for CASSGSQATYQPQHF. Supplemented by reference TRBV2 and TRBJ1-5, the full variable domain reads EPEVTQTPSHQVTQMGQEVILRCVPISNHLYFYWYRQILGQKVEFLVSFYNNEISEKSEIFDDQFSVERPDGSNFTLKIRSTKLEDSAMYFCASSGSQATYQPQHFGDGTRLSIL.

The V and J genes are TRBV29-1 and TRBJ1-1; unclear D gene. The CDR3 runs to 12 residues. Germline CDR1 reads SQVTM; CDR2 reads ANQGSEA. Trimming cost V 1 base and J 1 base, with 4 bases left between them. As DNA, the CDR3 is TGCAGCGTTGAAGGGCCGAACACTGAAGCTTTCTTT. Its translation: CSVEGPNTEAFF.

This clone has just a few counts. This chain links TRBV2 with TRBJ2-2, with D tentatively TRBD1 (5 bases). Per germline, CDR1 SNHLY and CDR2 FYNNEI. V was cut by 6 bases and J by 5 bases, with 16 bases left in between. The CDR3 runs 15 residues. The CDR3 region is CASRVGHVETGELFF. In nucleotides, the CDR3 is TGTGCCAGCAGGGTAGGACACGTCGAAACCGGGGAGCTGTTTTTT.

This clone appeared a single time. The chain uses TRBV2 and TRBJ1-4; 8 bases match TRBD1. Germline assignment: CDR1 SNHLY and CDR2 FYNNEI. The CDR3 length is 14 residues. The junction had 1 base not matched to a gene; V was cut back by 5 bases and J by 2 bases. The CDR3, as DNA: TGTGCCAGCAGTAGGACAGGGACTAATGAAAAACTGTTTTTT. Translated: CASSRTGTNEKLFF.

V usage is TRBV11-2 and J usage is TRBJ1-1; 7 bases fit TRBD1. The junction had 4 bases not matched to a gene; V was cut back by 4 bases and J by 5 bases. Germline lookup yields CDR1 SGHAT and CDR2 FQNNGV. The CDR3 covers 13 residues. The chain's CDR3 is CASSSGQDTEAFF. The CDR3 coding sequence is TGTGCCAGCAGCTCTGGACAGGATACTGAAGCTTTCTTT.

This chain connects TRBV5-1 to TRBJ2-7; D is perhaps TRBD1 (6 bases). The CDR3 has 13 amino acids. Germline V gives CDR1 SGHRS, CDR2 YFSETQ. Trimming cost V 6 bases and J 2 bases, with 12 bases left between them. The DNA of the CDR3 is TGCGCCAGCACGAGGGACAAAACCTACGAGCAGTACTTC. Residues: CASTRDKTYEQYF. Complete variable domain (other parts from reference TRBV5-1 and TRBJ2-7): KAGVTQTPRYLIKTRGQQVTLSCSPISGHRSVSWYQQTPGQGLQFLFEYFSETQRNKGNFPGRFSGRQFSNSRSEMNVSTLELGDSALYLCASTRDKTYEQYFGPGTRLTVT.

This clone appeared a single time. V usage is TRBV19 and J usage is TRBJ2-1, with 14 nucleotides matching TRBD2. With V trimmed by 5 bases and J by 4 bases, 4 bases remained unmatched. This CDR3 has 16 amino acids. The germline V gene has CDR1 LNHDA and CDR2 SQIVND (reference sequence). The CDR3 region is CASSAGLAGDYNEQFF. DNA for the CDR3: TGTGCCAGTAGTGCGGGACTAGCGGGGGATTACAATGAGCAGTTCTTC.

This chain connects TRBV11-3 to TRBJ2-7; 10 nucleotides agree with TRBD2. J gave up 5 bases and V 1 base, and 8 bases lay outside the gene matches. This CDR3 has 16 residues. Germline CDR1 and CDR2: SGHNT and YENEEA. The DNA of the CDR3 is TGTGCCAGCAGCTTAGCGGCTAGCGGGAGTATCAACGAGCAGTACTTC. This translates into CASSLAASGSINEQYF.

A single count supports this clone. J is TRBJ1-5 and V is TRBV2, with no clear D. There are 14 residues in the CDR3. V lost 3 bases, J lost 1 base, and 7 bases lay in between. Germline values: CDR1 SNHLY, CDR2 FYNNEI. The CDR3 sequence is CASSEWESNQPQHF. The CDR3 coding sequence is TGTGCCAGCAGTGAGTGGGAGAGCAATCAGCCCCAGCATTTT.

The V gene is TRBV7-9, the J gene TRBJ1-1; D ambiguous. Trimming pared 2 bases from V and 1 base from J, leaving 5 bases between. The CDR3 contains 13 residues. Germline lookup yields CDR1 SEHNR and CDR2 FQNEAQ (reference sequence). The DNA of the CDR3 is TGTGCCAGCAGCTTAATGGGGAACACTGAAGCTTTCTTT. This codes for CASSLMGNTEAFF.

V is TRBV30 and J is TRBJ1-4; D uncertain. The germline V gene encodes CDR1 GTSNPN and CDR2 SVGIG (reference sequence). The CDR3 covers 12 residues. Between the trimmed V and J ends, which lost 5 bases and 3 bases, there was a span of 7 bases. CDR3: CAWDEANEKLFF. As DNA, the CDR3 is TGTGCCTGGGATGAGGCTAATGAAAAACTGTTTTTT. The full variable domain, rest sourced from reference TRBV30 and TRBJ1-4, is SQTIHQWPATLVQPVGSPLSLECTVEGTSNPNLYWYRQAAGRGLQLLFYSVGIGQISSEVPQNLSASRPQDRQFILSSKKLLLSDSGFYLCAWDEANEKLFFGSGTQLSVL.

The chain is built from TRBV5-1 and TRBJ2-1; possible D gene TRBD1, 6 bases. Germline assignment: CDR1 SGHRS and CDR2 YFSETQ. Trimming took 2 bases from V and 2 from J, leaving 14 bases between them. The CDR3 contains 16 residues. The CDR3 is CASSFGQGFPYNEQFF. The CDR3 coding sequence is TGCGCCAGCAGCTTCGGCCAGGGGTTCCCCTACAATGAGCAGTTCTTC.

CDR3 region: CASKAQNSNQPQHF. CDR3 nucleotides: TGTGCCAGCAAGGCCCAAAATAGCAATCAGCCCCAGCATTTT. J is TRBJ1-5 and V is TRBV2; D call uncertain. Germline V gene sequence: CDR1 SNHLY, CDR2 FYNNEI. V was trimmed by 7 bases and J by 0 bases, leaving 10 bases between them. The CDR3 is 14 residues long. The full variable domain, completed using reference TRBV2 and TRBJ1-5, is EPEVTQTPSHQVTQMGQEVILRCVPISNHLYFYWYRQILGQKVEFLVSFYNNEISEKSEIFDDQFSVERPDGSNFTLKIRSTKLEDSAMYFCASKAQNSNQPQHFGDGTRLSIL.

V gene TRBV2 combines with J gene TRBJ1-3; D not certain. The CDR3 consists of 15 residues. Trimming pared 5 bases from V and 0 bases from J, leaving 11 bases between. CDR1 SNHLY and CDR2 FYNNEI come from the germline V gene. The CDR3 loop is CASSPSTFSGNTIYF. The DNA for the CDR3 is TGTGCCAGCAGTCCTTCGACGTTCTCTGGAAACACCATATATTTT.

The chain couples TRBV7-3 to TRBJ1-1, with D hard to call. Germline values: CDR1 SGHTA, CDR2 FQGTGA. This CDR3 is built from 12 residues. V dropped 5 bases and J dropped 1 base, with 5 bases sitting between them. CDR3 in amino acids: CASSNANTEAFF. Here the CDR3 DNA reads TGTGCCAGCAGCAACGCGAACACTGAAGCTTTCTTT.

A few counts support this clone. At one of its ends the junction is not consistent with the germline gene, which may arise from a read error. This chain uses TRBV7-7 with TRBJ2-5; D uncertain. Germline V gene lookup returns CDR1 SSHAT and CDR2 FNYEAQ (reference sequence). The CDR3 is 15 residues long. The DNA of the CDR3 is TGTGCTAGCAGCTTGGGCGGACCCCTACAAGAGACCCAGTACTTC. Translating gives CASSLGGPLQETQYF.

The rearrangement links TRBV10-1 to TRBJ2-7; 8 nucleotides agree with TRBD1. The V segment lost 6 bases and the J segment 5 bases; nucleotides outside the gene matches: 9. The CDR3 loop spans 14 amino acids. Germline CDR1 reads WNHNN; CDR2 reads SYGVQD (reference sequence). The CDR3 protein is CASSVRQGNDEQYF. As DNA, the CDR3 is TGCGCCAGCAGCGTACGACAGGGGAACGACGAGCAGTACTTC.

The V and J genes are TRBV7-9 and TRBJ1-4; possible D gene TRBD1, 5 bases. The ends were cut back, 4 bases at V and 8 bases at J, with 23 bases in the middle. Looked up from germline, CDR1 is SEHNR and CDR2 is FQNEAQ (reference sequence). CDR3 size: 17 residues. CDR3 sequence reads: CASSSLFLQGGEEKLFF. The CDR3 DNA is TGTGCCAGCAGCTCTTTATTCTTGCAGGGAGGGGAGGAAAAACTGTTTTTT.

CDR3: CSASAPEEQFF. The CDR3 nucleotides read TGCAGTGCTAGCGCCCCTGAAGAGCAGTTCTTC. The chain employs TRBV20-1 and TRBJ2-1, with D uncertain. V dropped 3 bases and J dropped 10 bases, with 10 bases sitting between them. The CDR3 sequence is 11 residues long. Germline CDR1 and CDR2: DFQATT and SNEGSKA (reference sequence).

The chain recombines TRBV6-5 with TRBJ1-4; no reliable D call. CDR1 is MNHEY, CDR2 SVGAGI, per germline. With 8 bases removed from V and 3 bases from J, the gap between germline ends came to 10 bases. The CDR3 runs 13 residues. The CDR3 here is CASGPAANEKLFF. CDR3 in DNA: TGTGCCAGCGGGCCCGCCGCTAATGAAAAACTGTTTTTT.

The chain recombines TRBV2 with TRBJ2-3; D gene uncertain. V was trimmed by 1 base and J by 0 bases, leaving 8 bases between them. Germline values: CDR1 SNHLY, CDR2 FYNNEI. The CDR3 runs to 15 residues. CDR3 region: CASSEGLLSTDTQYF. CDR3 DNA: TGTGCCAGCAGTGAAGGGTTACTTAGCACAGATACGCAGTATTTT.

This clone is a singleton in its sample. V gene TRBV2 combines with J gene TRBJ1-6; 7 bases map to TRBD1. Trimming removed 9 bases from V and 5 bases from J; junction bases left unmatched: 4. This CDR3 region has 13 residues. Germline values: CDR1 SNHLY, CDR2 FYNNEI. The CDR3, as DNA: TGTGCCAGAGGACAGGTGCATAATTCACCCCTCCACTTT. This encodes CARGQVHNSPLHF.

The chain joins TRBV27 to TRBJ1-1; D gene unclear. This CDR3 is built from 13 residues. Germline CDR1 MNHEY, CDR2 SMNVEV (reference sequence). V was clipped by 2 bases and J by 2 bases, with 6 bases between them. The CDR3 region has the DNA TGTGCCAGCAGTTTAAATCCAAACACTGAAGCTTTCTTT. Residues: CASSLNPNTEAFF.

The chain has TRBV18 and TRBJ2-3; TRBD1 matches 7 bases. J was trimmed by 1 base and V by 6 bases; bases with no gene match: 7. The CDR3 extends over 15 amino acids. The germline CDR1 and CDR2 sequences are KGHSH and LQKENI. The CDR3 sequence is CASSTGQLRTDTQYF. The CDR3 DNA reads TGTGCCAGCTCGACGGGACAGCTACGCACAGATACGCAGTATTTT.

The chain joins TRBV25-1 to TRBJ2-7; 7 bases agree with TRBD1. J lost 2 bases, V lost 4 bases, and 5 bases had no gene match. From germline, CDR1 is MGHDK and CDR2 SYGVNS. The CDR3 contains 14 residues. The CDR3 sequence: CASSVTGVAYEQYF. The CDR3 nucleotides are TGTGCCAGCAGTGTCACAGGGGTTGCCTACGAGCAGTACTTC.

As for this clone: Additional DNA sequences in this sample encode the identical CDR3. The chain has TRBV19 and TRBJ1-5; 10 positions agree with TRBD1. This CDR3 spans 15 amino acids. Looked up from germline, CDR1 is LNHDA and CDR2 is SQIVND (reference sequence). With 3 bases clipped from V and 5 bases from J, the junction kept 4 bases outside the gene matches. The CDR3 is CASSIRQGAYQPQHF. DNA for the CDR3: TGTGCCAGTAGTATTAGACAGGGGGCCTATCAGCCCCAGCATTTT.

The chain carries TRBV6-5 and TRBJ1-2; D is possibly TRBD1 (5 bases). Germline CDR1 reads MNHEY; CDR2 reads SVGAGI. The CDR3 sequence is 12 residues long. The V end lost 0 bases, the J end lost 7 bases, and 6 bases lay between the germline ends. The CDR3 here is CASSYSGGGYTF. Written as DNA, the CDR3 is TGTGCCAGCAGTTACTCGGGGGGTGGCTACACCTTC.